This TCR beta chain is from a study of cytomegalovirus exposure and HLA in healthy donors. The germline V gene encodes CDR1 SGHTA and CDR2 FQGNSA. The CDR3 length is 14 residues. V lost 1 base and J 5 bases, leaving 9 bases between the germline ends. The PCR had 60 Vbeta and 13 Jbeta primers. The method was immunoSEQ multiplex PCR; TCRdb's version includes in-frame clones alone and lacks a portion of them. The table has about 120,000 clones, over 60% seen once; the top ten hold about 8.1%. At sampling all donors were nominally healthy, likely with unrecorded immune exposures. The sequenced sample consisted of PBMCs. The sequence was collected from a woman in her forties in good health and CMV-seropositive. The chain combines TRBV7-2 with TRBJ2-1; D unresolved. CDR3 loop: CASSLGVVHNEQFF. CDR3 in DNA: TGTGCCAGCAGCTTAGGAGTGGTCCACAATGAGCAGTTCTTC.